The 27 T cell receptor beta chains reported below all come from one sample, sequenced in a study of T cell responses to AZD1222 COVID-19 vaccine. Repertoires were generated with immunoSEQ multiplex PCR, while TCRdb's copy carries only in-frame clones and drops some. The sample holds fewer than 110,000 clones, about nine tenths seen once. The source was peripheral blood, collected on day 0 of AZD1222 vaccination. These receptors were obtained from an adult in good health.

This chain joins TRBV5-5 and TRBJ2-7; D remains ambiguous. The CDR3 is 14 residues long. V lost 3 bases and J 1 base, leaving 11 bases between the germline ends. Germline values: CDR1 SGHKS, CDR2 YYEKEE (reference sequence). CDR3: CASSSLVGSYEQYF. The CDR3 DNA follows: TGTGCCAGCAGCTCCCTAGTGGGTTCCTACGAGCAGTACTTC.

The chain uses TRBV19 and TRBJ2-7; the D gene is possibly TRBD1 (6 bases). The CDR3 length is 14 residues. Trimming shortened V by 5 bases and J by 2 bases, and 13 bases separated the two germline ends. Per the germline V gene, CDR1 is LNHDA and CDR2 is SQIVND (reference sequence). The CDR3 sequence: CASSAHRDTYEQYF. The DNA of the CDR3 is TGTGCCAGTAGTGCCCACAGGGATACCTACGAGCAGTACTTC.

V gene TRBV18 combines with J gene TRBJ1-6; weak D call: TRBD1 (5 bases). The CDR3 is 17 residues long. Germline V gene sequence: CDR1 KGHSH, CDR2 LQKENI. Deletions cut 0 bases from V and 5 bases from J, with 14 bases between. The CDR3 sequence is CASSPPGTRRDNSPLHF. The CDR3 DNA reads as TGTGCCAGCTCACCACCCGGGACCAGGAGGGATAATTCACCCCTCCACTTT.

This clone was counted between two and nine times. The chain carries TRBV7-9 and TRBJ1-2; D unresolved. The germline gives CDR1 SEHNR, CDR2 FQNEAQ (reference sequence). Trimming shortened V by 5 bases and J by 7 bases, and 14 bases separated the two germline ends. There are 13 residues in the CDR3. CDR3 loop: CASSAGIVGGYTF. The CDR3 nucleotides read TGTGCCAGCAGCGCCGGGATTGTTGGTGGCTACACCTTC.

This clone was observed once. The rearrangement uses TRBV5-5 and TRBJ2-7; perhaps TRBD2 as D (6 bases). Looked up from germline, CDR1 is SGHKS and CDR2 is YYEKEE (reference sequence). The CDR3 contains 16 residues. Trimming removed 4 bases from V and 1 base from J, with 18 bases in between. Here the CDR3 reads CASSREIQTGSYEQYF. The CDR3 DNA follows: TGTGCCAGCAGCCGGGAGATTCAGACTGGTTCCTACGAGCAGTACTTC.

This chain joins TRBV5-4 and TRBJ2-3; D uncertain. Trimming removed 2 bases at V and 3 bases at J, with 10 bases between. CDR3 length: 14 amino acids. CDR1 is SGHNT and CDR2 is YYREEE in the germline V gene (reference sequence). CDR3 nucleotide sequence: TGTGCCAGCAGCTTCGACGGGCAGACAGATACGCAGTATTTT. It yields the protein CASSFDGQTDTQYF.

The chain employs TRBV12-3 or TRBV12-4 and TRBJ1-6; D gene uncertain. With 5 bases removed from V and 11 bases from J, the gap between germline ends came to 13 bases. This CDR3 contains 13 residues. The CDR3 DNA follows: TGTGCCAGCAGTGTACTCATCAGAGCACCCCTCCACTTT. It translates to CASSVLIRAPLHF.

The chain employs TRBV24-1 and TRBJ2-2; D uncertain. The CDR3 runs to 10 residues. Germline V gives CDR1 KGHDR, CDR2 SFDVKD. Trimming left V 9 bases short and J 5 bases short, with 3 bases between. CDR3 coding DNA: TGTGCCACCGGAACCGGGGAGCTGTTTTTT. Its protein is CATGTGELFF.

CDR3 DNA sequence: TGCAGCGTTGAAGATAGAGGGGGCCCCTATGGCTACACCTTC. Amino acids: CSVEDRGGPYGYTF. The chain joins TRBV29-1 to TRBJ1-2, with 7 positions matching TRBD1. Germline assignment: CDR1 SQVTM and CDR2 ANQGSEA. V was clipped by 0 bases and J by 4 bases; unmatched bases: 5. The CDR3 runs 14 residues.

The CDR3 region has the DNA TGTGCCAGCAGTAGGGAATTGATAGGGGCCACTGAAGCTTTCTTT. It yields the protein CASSRELIGATEAFF. The chain employs TRBV2 and TRBJ1-1, with D tentatively TRBD1 (5 bases). Trimming left V 5 bases short and J 4 bases short, with 17 bases between. The CDR3 totals 15 residues. Germline V gives CDR1 SNHLY, CDR2 FYNNEI.

The V call is TRBV20-1, the J call TRBJ2-7; TRBD1 aligns across 9 bases. V shed 6 bases and J 3 bases; nucleotides not matched to a gene: 0. This CDR3 has 11 residues. Germline V gene lookup returns CDR1 DFQATT and CDR2 SNEGSKA (reference sequence). DNA of the CDR3: TGCAGTGCGACAGGGGGCTACGAGCAGTACTTC. This codes for CSATGGYEQYF.

This sequence joins TRBV12-3 or TRBV12-4 and TRBJ2-1; no firm D call. V was trimmed by 3 bases and J by 4 bases, leaving 7 bases between them. The CDR3 spans 13 residues. The CDR3 DNA follows: TGTGCCAGCAGTTTTGAGGCGTACAATGAGCAGTTCTTC. Amino acids: CASSFEAYNEQFF.

The rearrangement uses TRBV14 and TRBJ1-2, with D perhaps TRBD1 (5 bases). This CDR3 is 12 amino acids long. The V gene's germline CDR1 is SGHDN and CDR2 FVKESK. Trimming took off 4 bases at V and 7 bases at J, with 10 bases between the two ends. The CDR3: CASSLERGGYTF. CDR3 nucleotide sequence: TGTGCCAGCAGCCTTGAAAGGGGTGGCTACACCTTC.

CDR3 loop: CATSRSVGPGYEAFF. The CDR3 nucleotides are TGTGCCACCAGCAGATCCGTGGGTCCCGGTTATGAAGCTTTCTTT. The rearrangement joins TRBV15 to TRBJ1-1; D not certain. Trimming stripped 2 bases from V and 7 bases from J, with 17 bases between. CDR3 length equals 15 residues. Germline CDR1 and CDR2: LNHNV and YYDKDF (reference sequence).

V usage is TRBV20-1 and J usage is TRBJ2-7; D call uncertain. Germline-derived CDR1 and CDR2 are DFQATT and SNEGSKA (reference sequence). Trimming took off 3 bases at V and 7 bases at J, with 10 bases between the two ends. This CDR3 region has 11 residues. CDR3 nucleotides: TGCAGTGCTAGCTTAAGTGAAGAGCAGTACTTC. This codes for CSASLSEEQYF.

The CDR3 DNA reads as TGTGCCAGCAGTCACAAGGACCTCCTGCTCGGTACGCAGTATTTT. It encodes CASSHKDLLLGTQYF. The V and J genes are TRBV6-5 and TRBJ2-3; D gene ambiguous. Trimming removed 5 bases from V and 8 bases from J, with 20 bases in between. The length of the CDR3 is 15 residues. The V gene's germline CDR1 is MNHEY and CDR2 SVGAGI.

The chain joins TRBV4-2 to TRBJ2-2, with TRBD2 matching over 9 bases. The CDR3 length is 17 residues. V was pared by 0 bases and J by 5 bases, with 7 bases of the junction left unmatched. Germline-derived CDR1 and CDR2 are LGHNA and YNFKEQ. This CDR3 is CASSQDGAGGETGELFF. CDR3 sequence (DNA): TGTGCCAGCAGCCAAGATGGAGCGGGGGGTGAAACCGGGGAGCTGTTTTTT.

As to this clone: Other DNA sequences of this sample code for an identical CDR3. The rearrangement links TRBV5-1 to TRBJ1-2; perhaps TRBD1 as D (6 bases). V was trimmed by 4 bases and J by 2 bases, leaving 12 bases between them. There are 14 residues in the CDR3. Germline CDR1 is SGHRS and CDR2 is YFSETQ. In DNA, the CDR3 is TGCGCCAGCAGCCGCGACAGGACAAACTATGGCTACACCTTC. Its protein is CASSRDRTNYGYTF.

V gene TRBV5-6 combines with J gene TRBJ1-3; D ambiguous. CDR1 is SGHDT and CDR2 is YYEEEE in the germline V gene. The CDR3 is 12 residues long. V was cut by 0 bases and J by 3 bases, with 1 base left in between. CDR3 coding DNA: TGTGCCAGCAGCTTGGTTGGAAACACCATATATTTT. Amino acid sequence: CASSLVGNTIYF.

The CDR3 DNA follows: TGTGCCAGCAGTTTCTCGAAGGCACCCCTCCACTTT. Translating gives CASSFSKAPLHF. The chain is built from TRBV28 and TRBJ1-6; no firm D call. The CDR3 is made up of 12 amino acids. In germline, CDR1 is MDHEN, CDR2 SYDVKM. V was pared by 3 bases and J by 11 bases, with 8 bases between. The variable domain in full, completed from reference TRBV28 and TRBJ1-6, reads DVKVTQSSRYLVKRTGEKVFLECVQDMDHENMFWYRQDPGLGLRLIYFSYDVKMKEKGDIPEGYSVSREKKERFSLILESASTNQTSMYLCASSFSKAPLHFGNGTRLTVT.

The gene calls are TRBV28 and TRBJ1-2, with D unclear. This CDR3 is 12 amino acids long. Germline loops: CDR1 MDHEN, CDR2 SYDVKM. The V end was cut by 6 bases, the J end by 0 bases, with 5 bases between. The CDR3 DNA reads TGTGCCAGCAGCCAAACTAACTATGGCTACACCTTC. Translating it yields CASSQTNYGYTF.

The V gene is TRBV5-1, the J gene TRBJ2-7, with D perhaps matching TRBD1 or TRBD2 (5 bases each). Germline CDR1 is SGHRS and CDR2 is YFSETQ. V was pared by 1 base and J by 7 bases, with 21 bases between. The length of the CDR3 is 16 residues. Here the CDR3 reads CASSLTWDRSGREQYF. CDR3 in DNA: TGCGCCAGCAGCTTGACGTGGGACCGCTCTGGACGGGAGCAGTACTTC.

V and J are TRBV2 and TRBJ1-3; 8 positions agree with TRBD1. Unmatched junction bases numbered 5, after V lost 5 bases and J lost 2 bases. The CDR3 totals 15 residues. The germline V gene has CDR1 SNHLY and CDR2 FYNNEI. CDR3 loop: CASSWTGITGNTIYF. The CDR3, as DNA: TGTGCCAGCAGTTGGACAGGGATAACTGGAAACACCATATATTTT.

This chain uses TRBV24-1 with TRBJ2-5; a possible D gene is TRBD2 (6 bases). This CDR3 comprises 15 residues. CDR1 is KGHDR, CDR2 SFDVKD, per germline. Trimming cost V 4 bases and J 4 bases, with 15 bases left between them. The DNA of the CDR3 is TGTGCCACCAGTGACCCCGCGGGGCCCGGAGAGACCCAGTACTTC. It translates to CATSDPAGPGETQYF.

The genes are TRBV5-1 and TRBJ1-2, with 7 nucleotides matching TRBD1. V was clipped by 4 bases and J by 3 bases; unmatched bases: 3. The CDR3 consists of 13 residues. Germline V lookup: CDR1 SGHRS, CDR2 YFSETQ. In DNA form, the CDR3 reads TGCGCCAGCAGCCAGGGGGGATACTATGGCTACACCTTC. It yields the protein CASSQGGYYGYTF. The variable domain in full, with the rest retrieved from reference TRBV5-1 and TRBJ1-2, is KAGVTQTPRYLIKTRGQQVTLSCSPISGHRSVSWYQQTPGQGLQFLFEYFSETQRNKGNFPGRFSGRQFSNSRSEMNVSTLELGDSALYLCASSQGGYYGYTFGSGTRLTVV.

This chain uses TRBV11-2 with TRBJ1-4, with D perhaps TRBD1 (6 bases). Per germline, CDR1 SGHAT and CDR2 FQNNGV. This CDR3 comprises 12 residues. V gave up 2 bases and J gave up 12 bases, with 10 bases separating them. CDR3 DNA: TGTGCCAGCAGCTTATTAGGGGGGGAACTGTTTTTT. Residues: CASSLLGGELFF.

This chain joins TRBV7-9 and TRBJ2-7; D possibly matches TRBD1 or TRBD2 (6 bases each). V was trimmed by 5 bases and J by 3 bases, leaving 17 bases between them. CDR3 length equals 15 residues. The germline gives CDR1 SEHNR, CDR2 FQNEAQ (reference sequence). CDR3 residues: CASSVGGGLVYEQYF. CDR3 DNA sequence: TGTGCCAGCAGCGTCGGTGGGGGGCTCGTCTACGAGCAGTACTTC.